This T cell receptor beta chain was documented in a study of cytotoxic CD8 clonotypes in ibrutinib-treated CLL. Study-level background: There were 11 relapsed/refractory patients and about 15 treatment-naive patients, and 17 to 18 were IGHV unmutated.

This table comes from immunoSEQ multiplex PCR, and its TCRdb copy is limited to in-frame clones, with some not included. The table has hundreds of thousands of clones, approximately 67% seen once. Study-level points and caveats: Sampling time points were not equivalent between sustained-remission and progressing patients.

The trim removed 0 bases at V and 10 bases at J, leaving 6 bases unmatched. The germline CDR1 and CDR2 sequences are KGHSH and LQKENI. The CDR3 consists of 15 residues. Turning to this clone: Its antigen is still unknown.

The receptor was derived from a human donor with chronic lymphocytic leukemia. Sample: PBMCs, taken after 36 months of ibrutinib treatment. This sequence joins TRBV18 and TRBJ1-4, with 9 bases lining up with TRBD1. CDR3 amino acids: CASSPPGTGSRKLFF. The DNA of the CDR3 is TGTGCCAGCTCACCACCAGGGACAGGGAGTAGAAAACTGTTTTTT.